This TCR beta chain was sequenced in a study of control samples from healthy donors and cancer patients. Libraries were prepared by immunoSEQ multiplex PCR; TCRdb keeps only in-frame clonotypes and omits some of them. The sample carries under 65,000 clones, 90% recorded once. The CDR3 length is 11 residues. V was trimmed by 1 base and J by 11 bases, leaving 9 bases between them. Germline V CDR1 and CDR2: DFQATT, SNEGSKA (reference sequence). The rearrangement uses TRBV20-1 and TRBJ1-5, with D maybe TRBD1 (5 bases). The TCR sequence derives from a woman in her forties or fifties with colorectal cancer. The sequenced sample was PBMCs. CDR3 sequence reads: CSARGGGSQHF. CDR3 bases: TGCAGTGCTAGAGGTGGGGGGTCCCAGCATTTT.